This T cell receptor (beta chain) was observed in a study of early T cells in non-severe SARS-CoV-2 infection. About the research overall: Sequencing of unsorted whole blood was done on bulk RNA, leaving chains unpaired.

The CDR3 sequence is 13 residues long. The germline V gene encodes CDR1 SGHRS and CDR2 YFSETQ. V was pared by 5 bases and J by 7 bases, with 6 bases of the junction left unmatched. This clonotype was seen at least ten times. Individual cDNA molecules carried attached unique molecular identifiers. One entry per CDR3 protein results from TCRdb running MiXCR on the 5' RACE reads. Altogether 70,000 or so distinct CDR3 sequences are present, around a tenth being singletons, with the ten largest covering under 10%. Sample: whole blood, taken at baseline. The sequence was collected from an adult who was a healthcare worker with PCR-confirmed SARS-CoV-2 infection or an uninfected control (not recorded which). V usage is TRBV5-1 and J usage is TRBJ2-5, with 9 positions matching TRBD1. CDR3 DNA sequence: TGCGCCAGCAGTCCCGGACAGGGGAGGACCCAGTACTTC. It codes for CASSPGQGRTQYF.